This T cell receptor beta chain appears in the sequencing data of a study of beta chain features in type 1 diabetes. This clone has only a few counts. Every bit of the isolated RNA underwent reverse transcription, so sequencing read expressed TCRB transcripts. Measured with immunoSEQ multiplex PCR; TCRdb has only the in-frame clones, and not every one. Among a few hundred thousand clones listed, about 30% were seen once. The CDR3 extends over 14 amino acids. The receptor comes from a man aged 25-45 years in good health. The specimen sequenced was central memory CD4+ T cells from blood. This sequence joins TRBV21-1 and TRBJ2-1; the D segment call TRBD2 is taken from the table without a DNA check. TRBV21-1 is a known pseudogene. The CDR3 protein is CASTPFIERNEQFF. Written as DNA, the CDR3 is TGTGCCAGCACACCCTTCATTGAGCGGAATGAGCAGTTCTTC.